These 26 T cell receptor beta chains share one sample of origin, sequenced in a study of shared clonotypes between healthy human individuals. TCRdb's table, derived via immunoSEQ multiplex PCR, lists solely in-frame clones and lacks some. The sample shows some 2.4 million clones, 80% to 95% of them seen only once. Sequencing input: naive CD4+ T cells from PBMCs. Subset in this sample: CD45RA+ positively selected. These receptors all come from a man aged 18 to 35 in good health. Some clones in this sample may be carry-over from other donors' samples.

The chain recombines TRBV28 with TRBJ1-2; 8 positions agree with TRBD1. Germline trimming cut 3 bases from V and 8 bases from J; bases unmatched to any gene: 8. Germline CDR1 MDHEN, CDR2 SYDVKM. The CDR3 length is 14 residues. CDR3 protein: CASSLTDRGRGYTF. The CDR3 nucleotides are TGTGCCAGCAGTTTGACTGACAGGGGACGGGGCTACACCTTC.

This clone was counted once. The chain employs TRBV27 and TRBJ2-5; D may correspond to TRBD1 or TRBD2 (5 bases each). Germline V gene data show CDR1 as MNHEY and CDR2 as SMNVEV (reference sequence). The length of the CDR3 is 14 residues. The V gene lost 5 bases and the J gene lost 5 bases, with 15 bases spanning the gap. DNA of the CDR3: TGTGCCAGCAGTCAACCGGGACGGTTGGAGACCCAGTACTTC. Translating gives CASSQPGRLETQYF.

V and J are TRBV10-3 and TRBJ2-7; possibly TRBD1 for D (6 bases). Trimming removed 4 bases from V and 0 bases from J, with 13 bases in between. The CDR3 spans 15 residues. The germline gives CDR1 ENHRY, CDR2 SYGVKD. The CDR3 reads CAISAPVTGSYEQYF. For the CDR3, the DNA is TGTGCCATCAGTGCTCCTGTGACAGGCTCCTACGAGCAGTACTTC.

The V call is TRBV27, the J call TRBJ2-3; 12 positions agree with TRBD2. The length of the CDR3 is 15 residues. The V and J ends lost 6 bases and 4 bases, in that order; junction bases with no gene match: 5. Germline values: CDR1 MNHEY, CDR2 SMNVEV (reference sequence). The CDR3 here is CASRELAGGSDTQYF. The CDR3 nucleotides are TGTGCCAGCAGGGAACTAGCGGGAGGTTCAGATACGCAGTATTTT.

The count of this clone is one. The rearrangement joins TRBV4-3 to TRBJ2-2; weak D call: TRBD2 (7 bases). This CDR3 is 17 amino acids long. Per germline, CDR1 LGHNA and CDR2 YSLEER. Trimming shortened V by 0 bases and J by 4 bases, and 15 bases separated the two germline ends. This CDR3 is CASSQDLAGAGTGELFF. DNA of the CDR3: TGCGCCAGCAGCCAAGATCTGGCGGGGGCGGGCACCGGGGAGCTGTTTTTT.

This clone has just one count. The chain has TRBV7-7 and TRBJ1-4; TRBD1 is a possible D gene (5 bases). Germline V gives CDR1 SSHAT, CDR2 FNYEAQ (reference sequence). The CDR3 loop spans 12 amino acids. V gave up 5 bases and J gave up 10 bases, with 11 bases separating them. CDR3 sequence reads: CASSRTGGKLFF. CDR3 coding DNA: TGTGCCAGCAGCCGGACTGGGGGAAAACTGTTTTTT.

This chain connects TRBV7-3 to TRBJ2-5; no clear D gene. Deletions cut 3 bases from V and 5 bases from J, with 13 bases between. The CDR3 is 14 residues long. The germline CDR1 and CDR2 sequences are SGHTA and FQGTGA. Here the CDR3 reads CASSFDHSSETQYF. The CDR3 DNA sequence: TGTGCCAGCAGCTTTGACCATTCGTCGGAGACCCAGTACTTC.

Comments on this clone: Other DNA sequences of this sample code for an identical CDR3. This chain uses TRBV5-1 with TRBJ2-7; the D is unclear. V was shortened by 4 bases and J by 2 bases, with 13 bases between the two germline ends. CDR1 and CDR2 (germline): SGHRS, YFSETQ. The CDR3 has 14 residues. This CDR3 reads CASSPRLGPYEQYF. As DNA, the CDR3 is TGCGCCAGCAGCCCTCGGTTGGGCCCCTACGAGCAGTACTTC.

V usage is TRBV12-5 and J usage is TRBJ2-1; 7 bases agree with TRBD1. The CDR3 is 12 amino acids. Germline V lookup: CDR1 LGHNT, CDR2 FRNRAP. The V and J ends lost 2 bases and 9 bases, in that order; junction bases with no gene match: 1. The CDR3 spells CASGLRDSEQFF. The CDR3 nucleotides read TGTGCTAGTGGTTTGCGGGACAGTGAGCAGTTCTTC. The whole variable domain, remainder taken from reference TRBV12-5 and TRBJ2-1, is DARVTQTPRHKVTEMGQEVTMRCQPILGHNTVFWYRQTMMQGLELLAYFRNRAPLDDSGMPKDRFSAEMPDATLATLKIQPSEPRDSAVYFCASGLRDSEQFFGPGTRLTVL.

Concerning this clone itself: The junction does not match germline at one end; this may be a read error. This chain links TRBV19 with TRBJ1-5; D is unresolved. The V gene's germline CDR1 is LNHDA and CDR2 SQIVND (reference sequence). CDR3 size: 14 residues. In DNA, the CDR3 is TGTGCCAGTACAGACCAAGCTAGCTATCAGCCCCAGCATTTT. Translated: CASTDQASYQPQHF.

This rearrangement joins TRBV14 to TRBJ2-7; D call uncertain. The CDR3 extends over 13 amino acids. Germline V gene sequence: CDR1 SGHDN, CDR2 FVKESK. The V end lost 3 bases, the J end lost 2 bases, and 8 bases lay between the germline ends. The DNA of the CDR3 is TGTGCCAGCAGCCACGGGTTTACCTACGAGCAGTACTTC. It translates to CASSHGFTYEQYF.

The chain uses TRBV7-8 and TRBJ2-4; TRBD2 agrees at 7 bases. Trimming removed 5 bases from V and 8 bases from J; junction bases left unmatched: 9. CDR3 length equals 14 residues. Germline assignment: CDR1 SGHVS and CDR2 FQNEAQ. DNA of the CDR3: TGTGCCAGCAGCCCGAGCGGGATTGGGTACATTCAGTACTTC. This translates into CASSPSGIGYIQYF.

The chain carries TRBV5-5 and TRBJ1-1, with TRBD1 as a possible D gene (6 bases). Looked up from germline, CDR1 is SGHKS and CDR2 is YYEKEE (reference sequence). This CDR3 is built from 14 residues. V was trimmed by 0 bases and J by 4 bases, leaving 10 bases between them. The CDR3 DNA sequence: TGTGCCAGCAGCTTGGCCAGGGGAGGCACTGAAGCTTTCTTT. Translation: CASSLARGGTEAFF. The full variable domain, rest sourced from reference TRBV5-5 and TRBJ1-1, is DAGVTQSPTHLIKTRGQQVTLRCSPISGHKSVSWYQQVLGQGPQFIFQYYEKEERGRGNFPDRFSARQFPNYSSELNVNALLLGDSALYLCASSLARGGTEAFFGQGTRLTVV.

V gene TRBV5-6 combines with J gene TRBJ2-7; 7 positions match TRBD1. This CDR3 contains 15 residues. Germline V lookup: CDR1 SGHDT, CDR2 YYEEEE. Losses at the gene ends were 3 bases for V and 6 bases for J; bases not matched to a gene: 12. This CDR3 reads CASSSRTGTMGEQYF. The CDR3 coding sequence is TGTGCCAGCAGCTCAAGGACAGGCACAATGGGCGAGCAGTACTTC.

The chain is built from TRBV10-3 and TRBJ2-7; 12 bases are shared with TRBD2. The CDR3 has 13 residues. V shed 7 bases and J 6 bases; nucleotides not matched to a gene: 4. Germline V lookup: CDR1 ENHRY, CDR2 SYGVKD. CDR3 bases: TGTGCCATCAAAGGACTAGCGGGATCCGAGCAGTACTTC. Encoded protein: CAIKGLAGSEQYF.

Comments on this clone: This sample includes further DNA sequences coding for the same CDR3. The V and J genes are TRBV6-5 and TRBJ2-7; no clear D gene. Germline-derived CDR1 and CDR2 are MNHEY and SVGAGI. V shed 1 base and J shed 7 bases, with 5 bases lying between them. The CDR3 is 11 amino acids. This CDR3 is CASSYLGEQYF. CDR3 nucleotide sequence: TGTGCCAGCAGTTACTTAGGAGAGCAGTACTTC.

The chain is built from TRBV5-6 and TRBJ2-2; 10 nucleotides align to TRBD2. The germline gives CDR1 SGHDT, CDR2 YYEEEE. The CDR3 length is 17 residues. Losses at the gene ends were 4 bases for V and 3 bases for J; bases not matched to a gene: 9. CDR3: CASSPLTAGGHTGELFF. The CDR3 DNA reads as TGTGCCAGCAGCCCACTGACAGCGGGAGGGCACACCGGGGAGCTGTTTTTT.

The chain has TRBV19 and TRBJ2-3, with 8 nucleotides matching TRBD2. The CDR3 consists of 15 residues. Per germline, CDR1 LNHDA and CDR2 SQIVND (reference sequence). The junction had 8 bases not matched to a gene; V was cut back by 4 bases and J by 5 bases. The CDR3 DNA is TGTGCCAGTAGTAAAGCGGGAGCTACTCGAGATACGCAGTATTTT. As protein: CASSKAGATRDTQYF.

The V gene is TRBV6-1, the J gene TRBJ2-1; D unresolved. The length of the CDR3 is 13 residues. Looked up from germline, CDR1 is MNHNS and CDR2 is SASEGT. With 2 bases removed from V and 8 bases from J, the gap between germline ends came to 10 bases. The CDR3 here is CASSENQDDEQFF. The CDR3 DNA sequence: TGTGCCAGCAGTGAAAATCAGGACGATGAGCAGTTCTTC.

This rearrangement joins TRBV4-1 to TRBJ2-7; D perhaps matches TRBD2 (5 bases). The CDR3 is 20 amino acids. V gave up 0 bases and J gave up 1 base, with 25 bases separating them. Germline-derived CDR1 and CDR2 are MGHRA and YSYEKL. The CDR3 DNA is TGCGCCAGCAGCCAAGATCTGTGGCGACGAGGGTTCCCATTTTCCTACGAGCAGTACTTC. As protein: CASSQDLWRRGFPFSYEQYF.

The chain links TRBV7-6 to TRBJ2-3; 7 nucleotides match TRBD2. Germline lookup yields CDR1 SGHVS and CDR2 FNYEAQ. CDR3 length: 19 residues. Trimming at V came to 2 bases and at J to 2 bases, leaving 16 bases not matched to a gene. CDR3 amino acids: CASSLRGSRRLADTDTQYF. The DNA for the CDR3 is TGTGCCAGCAGCTTACGGGGAAGTCGTCGGCTAGCGGACACAGATACGCAGTATTTT.

This sequence joins TRBV7-2 and TRBJ2-2, with D tentatively TRBD1 (5 bases). V was clipped by 5 bases and J by 1 base, with 14 bases between them. The CDR3 is made up of 16 amino acids. Looked up from germline, CDR1 is SGHTA and CDR2 is FQGNSA. The CDR3 region has the DNA TGTGCCAGCAGCCCCTCGGAACAGGTGAACACCGGGGAGCTGTTTTTT. Its protein product is CASSPSEQVNTGELFF.

This rearrangement joins TRBV4-1 to TRBJ2-7, with 10 bases matching TRBD2. This CDR3 is built from 17 residues. Germline assignment: CDR1 MGHRA and CDR2 YSYEKL. V shed 0 bases, J shed 3 bases, and the junction held 8 bases outside the gene matches. CDR3 protein: CASSQDPTWTSGYEQYF. The CDR3, as DNA: TGCGCCAGCAGCCAAGATCCTACCTGGACTAGCGGCTACGAGCAGTACTTC.

The rearrangement links TRBV28 to TRBJ2-6; D gene ambiguous. The CDR3 has 18 residues. The V end was cut by 5 bases, the J end by 2 bases, with 19 bases between. CDR1 is MDHEN and CDR2 is SYDVKM in the germline V gene. The CDR3 coding sequence is TGTGCCAGCAGTCCTCGACACAGCTTCCGACCTGGGGCCAACGTCCTGACTTTC. Protein: CASSPRHSFRPGANVLTF.

Only one count was recorded for this clone. CDR3 protein: CASSLMGLENTEAFF. Written as DNA, the CDR3 is TGTGCCAGCAGCTTAATGGGACTTGAGAACACTGAAGCTTTCTTT. The V and J genes are TRBV7-2 and TRBJ1-1, with D possibly TRBD1 on 5 matching bases. Trimming took off 2 bases at V and 1 base at J, with 11 bases between the two ends. In germline, CDR1 is SGHTA, CDR2 FQGNSA. The CDR3 contains 15 residues.

This clone occurred a few times. The chain employs TRBV11-3 and TRBJ1-1, with D unclear. The CDR3 extends over 14 amino acids. V lost 1 base to trimming and J lost 4 bases, with 10 bases between them. Germline-derived CDR1 and CDR2 are SGHNT and YENEEA. The CDR3 coding sequence is TGTGCCAGCAGCTTAGGTCCGGGTACCACTGAAGCTTTCTTT. Amino acids: CASSLGPGTTEAFF. Drawing the rest from reference TRBV11-3 and TRBJ1-1, the complete variable domain is EAGVVQSPRYKIIEKKQPVAFWCNPISGHNTLYWYLQNLGQGPELLIRYENEEAVDDSQLPKDRFSAERLKGVDSTLKIQPAELGDSAVYLCASSLGPGTTEAFFGQGTRLTVV.